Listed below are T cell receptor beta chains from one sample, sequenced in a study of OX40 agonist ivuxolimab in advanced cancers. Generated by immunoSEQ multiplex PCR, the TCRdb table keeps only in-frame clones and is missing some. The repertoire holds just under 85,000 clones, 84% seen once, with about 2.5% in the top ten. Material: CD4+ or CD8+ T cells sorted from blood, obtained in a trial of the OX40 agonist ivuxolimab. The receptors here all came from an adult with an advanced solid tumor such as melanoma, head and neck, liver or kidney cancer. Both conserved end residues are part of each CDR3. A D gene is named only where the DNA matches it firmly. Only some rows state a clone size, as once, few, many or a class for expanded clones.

CDR3nt: TGTGCCAGTAGTATAAAGTGGGACGAAAAACTGTTTTTT; CDR3aa: CASSIKWDEKLFF; j_gene: TRBJ1-4; d_gene: NA; abundance: NA; v_gene: TRBV19
CDR3nt: TGTGCCAGCAGGCGGGACAGGGAAGATACGCAGTATTTT; CDR3aa: CASRRDREDTQYF; j_gene: TRBJ2-3; d_gene: TRBD1; abundance: once; v_gene: TRBV7-3
CDR3nt: TGTGCCAGTAGGGGACAGGGCGTATGGGACAATCAGCCCCAGCATTTT; CDR3aa: CASRGQGVWDNQPQHF; j_gene: TRBJ1-5; d_gene: TRBD1; abundance: NA; v_gene: TRBV19
CDR3nt: TGTGCCAGCCCTCTGGGAGCGGCGGCGGACATTCAGTACTTC; CDR3aa: CASPLGAAADIQYF; j_gene: TRBJ2-4; d_gene: NA; abundance: NA; v_gene: TRBV11-1
CDR3nt: TGTGCCAGCTTTGCTGGCCTCGGGGGGGCTGGCTACACCTTC; CDR3aa: CASFAGLGGAGYTF; j_gene: TRBJ1-2; d_gene: NA; abundance: NA; v_gene: TRBV25-1
CDR3nt: TGTGCCAGCACCGCCCGGGGGGGCCAAGAGACCCAGTACTTC; CDR3aa: CASTARGGQETQYF; j_gene: TRBJ2-5; d_gene: TRBD2; abundance: NA; v_gene: TRBV9
CDR3nt: TGTGCCAGCAGCCCGGACAAATCTTACCAGCCCCAGCATTTT; CDR3aa: CASSPDKSYQPQHF; j_gene: TRBJ1-5; d_gene: NA; abundance: NA; v_gene: TRBV6-6
CDR3nt: TGTGCCAGCTCACCATTTAGCGGGGGGGCCGGCTCAGATACGCAGTATTTT; CDR3aa: CASSPFSGGAGSDTQYF; j_gene: TRBJ2-3; d_gene: TRBD2; abundance: NA; v_gene: TRBV18
CDR3nt: TGTGCCAGCAGTTTGCGCAGGGGGAATTCACCCCTCCACTTT; CDR3aa: CASSLRRGNSPLHF; j_gene: TRBJ1-6; d_gene: TRBD1; abundance: NA; v_gene: TRBV6-5
CDR3nt: TGTGCCATCAGTGAGTCAGGCCAGGGCCTATCTGAAGCTTTCTTT; CDR3aa: CAISESGQGLSEAFF; j_gene: TRBJ1-1; d_gene: NA; abundance: NA; v_gene: TRBV10-3
CDR3nt: TGTGCCAGCAGCTTAGGCGGGGGGGCCTATGAGCAGTTCTTC; CDR3aa: CASSLGGGAYEQFF; j_gene: TRBJ2-1; d_gene: TRBD2; abundance: NA; v_gene: TRBV7-3
CDR3nt: TGTGCCAGCAGCTTAGGGGGGCCGGGACACTCATCCTATAATTCACCCCTCCACTTT; CDR3aa: CASSLGGPGHSSYNSPLHF; j_gene: TRBJ1-6; d_gene: NA; abundance: NA; v_gene: TRBV11-2